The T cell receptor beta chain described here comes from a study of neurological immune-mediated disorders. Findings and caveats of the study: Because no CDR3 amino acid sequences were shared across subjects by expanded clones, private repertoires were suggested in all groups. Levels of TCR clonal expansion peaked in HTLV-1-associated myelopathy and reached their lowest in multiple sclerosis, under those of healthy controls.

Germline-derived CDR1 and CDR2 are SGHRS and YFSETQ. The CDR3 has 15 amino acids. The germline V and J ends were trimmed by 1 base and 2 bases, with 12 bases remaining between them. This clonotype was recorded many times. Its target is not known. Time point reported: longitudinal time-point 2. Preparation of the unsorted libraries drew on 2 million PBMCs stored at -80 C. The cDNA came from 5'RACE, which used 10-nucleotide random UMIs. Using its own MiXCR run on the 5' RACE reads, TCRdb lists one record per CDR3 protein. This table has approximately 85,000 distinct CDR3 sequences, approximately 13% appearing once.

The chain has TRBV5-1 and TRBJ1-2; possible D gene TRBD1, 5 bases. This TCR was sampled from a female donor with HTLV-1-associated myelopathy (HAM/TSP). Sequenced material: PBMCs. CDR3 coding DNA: TGCGCCAGCAGCTTGAGCCCGGCAGGGAACTATGGCTACACCTTC. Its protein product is CASSLSPAGNYGYTF.